This T cell receptor beta chain is drawn from a study of cytomegalovirus exposure and HLA in healthy donors. General study results and limits: A cluster of highly shared sequence variants was likely a sequencing artifact. Some segments of the V type, notably TRBV6-2 and TRBV6-3, were excluded as indistinguishable. Later analysis associated a missense DCLRE1C variant with TCR beta V- and J-gene trimming.

Note on this clone: Its antigen remains unidentified.

The CDR3 sequence is 14 residues long. The V gene end was trimmed by 7 bases and the J gene end by 0 bases; junction bases not matched to a gene: 1. Germline loops: CDR1 LNHDA, CDR2 SQIVND (reference sequence). The primer mix had 60 Vbeta and 13 Jbeta primers. TCRdb's copy holds only in-frame clones and misses some; the assay was immunoSEQ multiplex PCR. The sample table includes 70,000 to 90,000 clones. Material for sequencing was PBMCs. V gene TRBV19 combines with J gene TRBJ2-1, with TRBD1 matching 9 bases. The sequence derives from a young man in good health and CMV-seropositive. CDR3 amino acids: CASTTGGSYNEQFF. As DNA, the CDR3 is TGTGCCAGTACGACAGGGGGCTCCTACAATGAGCAGTTCTTC.